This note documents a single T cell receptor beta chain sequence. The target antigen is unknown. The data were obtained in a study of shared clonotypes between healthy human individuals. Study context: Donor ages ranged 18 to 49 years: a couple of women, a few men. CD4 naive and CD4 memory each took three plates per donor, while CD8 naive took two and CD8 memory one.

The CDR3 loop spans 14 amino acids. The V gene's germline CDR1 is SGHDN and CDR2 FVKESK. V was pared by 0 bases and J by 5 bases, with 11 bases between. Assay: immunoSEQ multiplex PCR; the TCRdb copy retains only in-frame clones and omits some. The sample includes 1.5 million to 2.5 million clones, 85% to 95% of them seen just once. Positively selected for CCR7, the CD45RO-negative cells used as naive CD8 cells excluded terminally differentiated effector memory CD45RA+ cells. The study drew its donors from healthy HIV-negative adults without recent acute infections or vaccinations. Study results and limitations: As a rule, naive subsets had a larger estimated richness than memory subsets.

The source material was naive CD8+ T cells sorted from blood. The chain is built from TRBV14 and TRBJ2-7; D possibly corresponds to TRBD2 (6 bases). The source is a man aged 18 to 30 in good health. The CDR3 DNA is TGTGCCAGCAGCCAAGATCTCGGAGGGCACGAGCAGTACTTC. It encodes CASSQDLGGHEQYF.